Detailed here is one TCR beta chain. Its antigen is still unknown. Per-base qualities were not stored, and no clone one base away is much larger. This record comes from a study of Graves' ophthalmopathy and Graves' hyperthyroidism (dated by TCRdb to 2016 to 2019). About the study as a whole: Peripheral blood was collected at initial diagnosis, prior to any treatment. In five or six hyperthyroidism patients, T-cell repertoires of thyroid tissue and blood were compared. Following sampling, methimazole starting at 30 mg daily was administered to hyperthyroidism patients, and high-dose intravenous methylprednisolone was administered to ophthalmopathy patients. The study used signatures of the TCR beta repertoire to tell Graves' ophthalmopathy apart from Graves' hyperthyroidism and to predict which patients would progress to ophthalmopathy. To explore V-J signatures distinguishing ophthalmopathy from hyperthyroidism, a discovery set of 100 patients (more than 40 ophthalmopathy, some 55 stable hyperthyroidism) was enrolled. In total, around 130 blood samples were TCR-sequenced: some 43 ophthalmopathy, around 75 hyperthyroidism and 17 hyperthyroidism-to-ophthalmopathy patients. An independent validation cohort was composed of around 19 hyperthyroidism patients and 17 patients who later progressed from hyperthyroidism to ophthalmopathy.

The ophthalmopathy patients had moderately to severely active disease, with a Clinical Activity Score of 3 or higher, a NOSPECS grade of 4 or higher, and a disease duration of less than 3 months. Anyone with other autoimmune diseases, uncontrolled infections, pregnancy or lactation was excluded from the study. Clinical symptoms, serum thyroxine, TRAb, thyroid ultrasound and orbital computed tomography formed the basis of the diagnosis. Ficoll-Paque density gradient centrifugation was used to isolate PBMCs from 8 to 10 ml of fresh peripheral blood. Total RNA was extracted with Trizol reagent and quality-checked on an Agilent 2100 Bioanalyzer. Study-level results and caveats: Ophthalmopathy was separated from stable hyperthyroidism by the 13-signature model with 85% to 90% sensitivity and 81.08% specificity in cross-validation and with 80%/75% in the test set. Among expanded thyroid clonotypes with frequency above 0.001, most also showed up in blood, which suggests that blood repertoires may reflect the thyroid immune response. No statistical method was used to predetermine the sample size, and group allocation was not hidden from the investigators. In validation, the model predicted ophthalmopathy progression with about 70% sensitivity and about 73% specificity; some twelve predicted patients were CT-confirmed with GO in a median of approximately six months.

TCR beta CDR3 regions were amplified from RNA transcripts for repertoire sequencing. A first-round RT-PCR used HTBI primers with the Qiagen OneStep RT-PCR kit, followed by a second-round multiplex PCR, size selection and purification. The libraries underwent paired-end sequencing with 100 bp reads on an Illumina HiSeq2000. On the study's bioinformatics: SOAPnuke was used for read processing, and reads with adapters, uncalled bases, a mean Phred below 15, or no exact constant-primer or identifier match were discarded. COPE v1.2.5 was used to merge high-quality paired reads. Each unique nucleotide sequence was defined as a clonotype, and clonotypes were aligned to IMGT TRB V, D and J references with MiTCR v1.1. The analysis was limited to V-J combinations with a frequency above 0.0001, which together covered 99.2% of repertoires. A TCR clonal expansion and chaos score per V-J combination was defined as the ratio of F50 clonal expansion to chaos observed in the TCRdist matrix. Welch's t-statistics and random forest were used to reduce the features to about 14 V-J combinations, which were then used as input to a naive Bayes classifier. The Morisita-Horn index was used to measure how similar the thyroid and blood repertoires were. Starting from the raw public reads, TCRdb applied fastp trimming at Q25, assembled clones with MiXCR and retained in-frame beta chains. Rows with one shared CDR3 protein collapse into an entry with the most common genes and DNA. The V and J calls were determined by TCRdb, not by the authors. This sample lists about 740,000 distinct CDR3 sequences; 35% to 50% were detected once. Clones ranked in the top ten supply around 40% of the sample.

The CDR3, from cysteine to phenylalanine, totals 13 residues. This entry keeps only the CDR3 DNA: 39 bases, framed from base 1. Reading the germline V gene gives CDR1 MRHNA and CDR2 SNTAGT. Sequenced sample: peripheral blood. The TCR comes from an adult man with Graves' ophthalmopathy. Recombination linked TRBV6-4 to TRBJ2-7; TRBD1 fits 7 bases in the junction. The J call may be mistaken, given a closer DNA end match to TRBJ2-4. The DNA is TGTGCCAGCAGTCGACAGGGTAGAAACATTCAGTACTTC. Translated, this gives CASSRQGRNIQYF.